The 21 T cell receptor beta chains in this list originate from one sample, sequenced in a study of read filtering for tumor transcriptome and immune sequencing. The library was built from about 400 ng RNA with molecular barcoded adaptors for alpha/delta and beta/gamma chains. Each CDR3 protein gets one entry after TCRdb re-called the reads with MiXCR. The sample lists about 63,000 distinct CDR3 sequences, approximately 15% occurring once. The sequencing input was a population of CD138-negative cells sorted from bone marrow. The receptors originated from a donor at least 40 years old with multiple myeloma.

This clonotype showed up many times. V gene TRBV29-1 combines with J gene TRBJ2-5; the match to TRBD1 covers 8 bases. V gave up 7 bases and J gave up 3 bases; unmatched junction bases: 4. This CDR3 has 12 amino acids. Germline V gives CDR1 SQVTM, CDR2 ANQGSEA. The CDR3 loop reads CSGMTGEETQYF. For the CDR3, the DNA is TGCAGCGGCATGACAGGGGAAGAGACCCAGTACTTC.

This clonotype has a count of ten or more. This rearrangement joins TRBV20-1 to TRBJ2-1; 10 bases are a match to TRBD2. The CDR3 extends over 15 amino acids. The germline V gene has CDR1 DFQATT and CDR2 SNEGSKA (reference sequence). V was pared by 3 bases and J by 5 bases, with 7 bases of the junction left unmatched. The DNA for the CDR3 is TGCAGTGCTAGTGACGGGACTAGCGCCAACAATGAGCAGTTCTTC. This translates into CSASDGTSANNEQFF.

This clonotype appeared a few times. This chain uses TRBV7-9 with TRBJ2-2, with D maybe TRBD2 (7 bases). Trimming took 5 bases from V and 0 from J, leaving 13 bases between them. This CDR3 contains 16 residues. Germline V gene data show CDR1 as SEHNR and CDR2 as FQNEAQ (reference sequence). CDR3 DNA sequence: TGTGCCAGCAGCCGGGGGGCTACGACGAACACCGGGGAGCTGTTTTTT. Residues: CASSRGATTNTGELFF.

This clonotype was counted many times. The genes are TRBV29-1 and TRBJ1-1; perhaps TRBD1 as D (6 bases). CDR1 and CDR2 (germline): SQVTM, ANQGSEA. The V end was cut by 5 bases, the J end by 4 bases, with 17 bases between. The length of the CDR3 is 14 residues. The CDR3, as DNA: TGCAGCGTTAAAAAACAGGGCTCCTTCACTGAAGCTTTCTTT. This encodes CSVKKQGSFTEAFF.

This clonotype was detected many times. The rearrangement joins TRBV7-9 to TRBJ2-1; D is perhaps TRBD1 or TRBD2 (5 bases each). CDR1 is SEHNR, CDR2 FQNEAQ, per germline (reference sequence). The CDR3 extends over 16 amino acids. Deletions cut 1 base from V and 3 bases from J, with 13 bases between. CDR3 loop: CASSLGVGVLYNEQFF. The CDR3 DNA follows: TGTGCCAGCAGCTTAGGAGTGGGGGTTCTCTACAATGAGCAGTTCTTC.

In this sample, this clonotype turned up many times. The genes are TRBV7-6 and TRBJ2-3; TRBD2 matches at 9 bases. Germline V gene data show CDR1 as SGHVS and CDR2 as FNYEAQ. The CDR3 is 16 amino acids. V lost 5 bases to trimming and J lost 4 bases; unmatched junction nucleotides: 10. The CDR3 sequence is CASSLLAGAVADTQYF. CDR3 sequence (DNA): TGTGCCAGCAGCCTCTTAGCGGGAGCGGTCGCAGATACGCAGTATTTT.

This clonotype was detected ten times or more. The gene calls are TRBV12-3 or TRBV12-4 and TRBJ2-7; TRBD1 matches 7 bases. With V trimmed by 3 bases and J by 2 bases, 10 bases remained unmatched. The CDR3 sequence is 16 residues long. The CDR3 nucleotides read TGTGCCAGCAGTTTTTTAACGAGGGACAGAACCTACGAGCAGTACTTC. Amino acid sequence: CASSFLTRDRTYEQYF.

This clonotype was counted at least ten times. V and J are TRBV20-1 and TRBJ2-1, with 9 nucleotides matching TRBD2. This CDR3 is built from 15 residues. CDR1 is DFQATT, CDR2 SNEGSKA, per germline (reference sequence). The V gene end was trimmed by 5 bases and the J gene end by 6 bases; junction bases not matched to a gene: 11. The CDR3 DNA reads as TGCAGTGCTCGGTGGAGCGGGAGGTCGCCCAATGAGCAGTTCTTC. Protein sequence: CSARWSGRSPNEQFF.

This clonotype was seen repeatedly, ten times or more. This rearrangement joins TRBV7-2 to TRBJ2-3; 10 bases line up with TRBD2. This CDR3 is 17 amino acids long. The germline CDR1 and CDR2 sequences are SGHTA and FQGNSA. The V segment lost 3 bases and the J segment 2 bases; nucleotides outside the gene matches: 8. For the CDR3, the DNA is TGTGCCAGCAGCTTGAGGACTAGCGGAACACTCACAGATACGCAGTATTTT. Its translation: CASSLRTSGTLTDTQYF.

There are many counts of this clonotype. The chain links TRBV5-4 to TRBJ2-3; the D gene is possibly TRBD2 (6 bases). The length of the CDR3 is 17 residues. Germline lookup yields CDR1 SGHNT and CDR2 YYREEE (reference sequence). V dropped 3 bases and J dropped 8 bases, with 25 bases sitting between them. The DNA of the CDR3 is TGTGCCAGCAGCTCCGCCAATAGCGGAACGGAACGGGGTACGCAGTATTTT. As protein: CASSSANSGTERGTQYF.

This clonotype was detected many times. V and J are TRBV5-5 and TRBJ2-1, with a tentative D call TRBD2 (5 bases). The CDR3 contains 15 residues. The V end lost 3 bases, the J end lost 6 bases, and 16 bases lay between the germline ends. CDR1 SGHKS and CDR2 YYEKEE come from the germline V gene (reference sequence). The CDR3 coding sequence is TGTGCCAGCAGCTCATTAGCATTAGGGAGCAATGAGCAGTTCTTC. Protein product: CASSSLALGSNEQFF.

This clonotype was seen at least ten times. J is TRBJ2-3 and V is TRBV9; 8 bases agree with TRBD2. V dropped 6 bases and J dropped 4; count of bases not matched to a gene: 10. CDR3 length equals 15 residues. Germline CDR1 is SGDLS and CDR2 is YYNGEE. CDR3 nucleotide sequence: TGTGCCAGCACCCCCAGCGGGAGAGTCGCAGATACGCAGTATTTT. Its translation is CASTPSGRVADTQYF.

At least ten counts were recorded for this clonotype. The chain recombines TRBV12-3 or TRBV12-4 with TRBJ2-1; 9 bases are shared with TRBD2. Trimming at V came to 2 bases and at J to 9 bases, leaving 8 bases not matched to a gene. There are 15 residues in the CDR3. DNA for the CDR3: TGTGCCAGCAGTTTAACGGCGGGAGGGTCGTTTGAGCAGTTCTTC. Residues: CASSLTAGGSFEQFF.

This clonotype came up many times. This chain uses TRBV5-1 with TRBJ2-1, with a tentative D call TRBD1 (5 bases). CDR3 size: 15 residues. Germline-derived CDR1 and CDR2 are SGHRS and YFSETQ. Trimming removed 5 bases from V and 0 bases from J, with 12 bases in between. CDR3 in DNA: TGCGCCAGCAGGAGGACAAAAAGCTCCTACAATGAGCAGTTCTTC. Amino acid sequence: CASRRTKSSYNEQFF.

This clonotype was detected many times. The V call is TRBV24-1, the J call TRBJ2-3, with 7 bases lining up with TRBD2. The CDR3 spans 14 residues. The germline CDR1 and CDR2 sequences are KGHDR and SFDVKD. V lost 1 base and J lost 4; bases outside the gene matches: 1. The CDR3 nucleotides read TGTGCCACCAGTGATTTTGCGGGGGCAGATACGCAGTATTTT. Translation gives CATSDFAGADTQYF.

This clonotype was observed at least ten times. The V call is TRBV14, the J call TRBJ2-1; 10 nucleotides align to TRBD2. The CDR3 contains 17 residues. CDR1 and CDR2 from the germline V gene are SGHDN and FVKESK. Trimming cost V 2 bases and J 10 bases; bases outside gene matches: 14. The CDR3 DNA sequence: TGTGCCAGCAGCCAACTTCTGGCTAGCGGGAGCAGTCGCGAGCAGTTCTTC. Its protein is CASSQLLASGSSREQFF.

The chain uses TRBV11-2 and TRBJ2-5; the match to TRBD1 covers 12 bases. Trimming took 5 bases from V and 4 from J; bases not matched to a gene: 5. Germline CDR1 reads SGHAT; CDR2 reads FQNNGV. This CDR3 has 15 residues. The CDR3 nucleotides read TGTGCCAGCAGCACCCGGGACAGGGGGCTAGAGACCCAGTACTTC. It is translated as CASSTRDRGLETQYF. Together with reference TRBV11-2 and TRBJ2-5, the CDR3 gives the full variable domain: EAGVAQSPRYKIIEKRQSVAFWCNPISGHATLYWYQQILGQGPKLLIQFQNNGVVDDSQLPKDRFSAERLKGVDSTLKIQPAKLEDSAVYLCASSTRDRGLETQYFGPGTRLLVL.

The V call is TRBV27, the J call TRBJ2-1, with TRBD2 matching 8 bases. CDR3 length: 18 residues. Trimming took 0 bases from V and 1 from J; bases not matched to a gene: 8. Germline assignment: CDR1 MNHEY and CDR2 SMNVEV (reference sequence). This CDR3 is CASSLSYVGGGSYNEQFF. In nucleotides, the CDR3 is TGTGCCAGCAGTTTATCGTACGTGGGCGGGGGGTCCTACAATGAGCAGTTCTTC.

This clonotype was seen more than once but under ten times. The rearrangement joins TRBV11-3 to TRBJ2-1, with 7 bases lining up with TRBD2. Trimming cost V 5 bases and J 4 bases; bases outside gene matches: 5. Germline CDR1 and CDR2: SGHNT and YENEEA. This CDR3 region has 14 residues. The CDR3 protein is CASSRSGIYNEQFF. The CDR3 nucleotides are TGTGCCAGCAGCCGAAGCGGGATTTACAATGAGCAGTTCTTC. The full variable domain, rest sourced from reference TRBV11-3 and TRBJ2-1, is EAGVVQSPRYKIIEKKQPVAFWCNPISGHNTLYWYLQNLGQGPELLIRYENEEAVDDSQLPKDRFSAERLKGVDSTLKIQPAELGDSAVYLCASSRSGIYNEQFFGPGTRLTVL.

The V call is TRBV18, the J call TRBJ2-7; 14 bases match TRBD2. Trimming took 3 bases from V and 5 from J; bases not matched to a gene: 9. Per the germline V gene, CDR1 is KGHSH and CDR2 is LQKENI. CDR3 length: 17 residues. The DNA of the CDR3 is TGTGCCAGCTCACCGCAGGGACCGGGACTAGCGGGAGACGAGCAGTACTTC. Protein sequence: CASSPQGPGLAGDEQYF.

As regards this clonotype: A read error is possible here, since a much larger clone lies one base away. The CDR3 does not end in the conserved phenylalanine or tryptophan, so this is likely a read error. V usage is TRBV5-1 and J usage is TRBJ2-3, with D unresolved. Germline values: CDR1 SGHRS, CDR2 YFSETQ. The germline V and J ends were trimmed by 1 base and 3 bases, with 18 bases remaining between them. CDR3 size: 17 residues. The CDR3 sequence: CASSLWSSPKRTDTQYL. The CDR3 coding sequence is TGCGCCAGCAGCTTGTGGTCTAGTCCGAAGAGGACAGATACGCAGTATTTA.